These 28 T cell receptor beta chains came from one sample sequenced in a study of T cells in Graves' hyperthyroidism and ophthalmopathy. RNA transcripts were the template for amplifying TCR beta CDR3 regions. A first-round RT-PCR of the TCR CDR3 used the HTBI primer set. MiXCR, applied by TCRdb to the multiplex PCR reads, yields one record per CDR3 protein. The sample carries around 420,000 distinct CDR3 sequences, around a sixth recorded once. The sequenced material came from blood. The receptors derive from a woman aged 18-29 years with Graves' hyperthyroidism.

The CDR3, as DNA: TGTGCCACCCGAAACCACCCCGACAGGGGTCTTAGCTCTGGGGCCAACGTCCTGACTTTC. Its translation: CATRNHPDRGLSSGANVLTF. The V gene is TRBV27, the J gene TRBJ2-6; 8 bases line up with TRBD1. With 10 bases clipped from V and 0 bases from J, the junction kept 20 bases outside the gene matches. The CDR3 totals 20 residues. The germline CDR1 and CDR2 sequences are MNHEY and SMNVEV (reference sequence).

This clonotype has ten or more counts. The chain has TRBV12-3 or TRBV12-4 and TRBJ1-4; no clear D gene. Trimming left V 1 base short and J 7 bases short, with 10 bases between. This CDR3 has 14 amino acids. The CDR3, as DNA: TGTGCCAGCAGTTTAGTCGCACACAGTGAAAAACTGTTTTTT. Translating gives CASSLVAHSEKLFF.

For the CDR3, the DNA is TGTGCCAGCAGTTCACGGGTGGCTCTAGCGGGTAACAATGAGCAGTTCTTC. Translating it yields CASSSRVALAGNNEQFF. This chain links TRBV7-2 with TRBJ2-1; 8 bases fit TRBD2. Germline assignment: CDR1 SGHTA and CDR2 FQGNSA. The CDR3 is 17 amino acids. J was trimmed by 5 bases and V by 6 bases; bases with no gene match: 15.

This clonotype was counted ten times or more. J is TRBJ2-3 and V is TRBV20-1, with D perhaps matching TRBD1 or TRBD2 (6 bases each). Germline V lookup: CDR1 DFQATT, CDR2 SNEGSKA (reference sequence). V was shortened by 6 bases and J by 0 bases, with 13 bases between the two germline ends. The CDR3 has 14 residues. CDR3 nucleotide sequence: TGCAGTGCCCTAGCGACAGGCAGCACAGATACGCAGTATTTT. Amino acid sequence: CSALATGSTDTQYF.

In its sample, this clonotype was seen many times. This chain links TRBV6-1 with TRBJ2-7; D remains unclear. CDR3 length equals 12 residues. In germline, CDR1 is MNHNS, CDR2 SASEGT. Trimming removed 4 bases at V and 9 bases at J, with 13 bases between. CDR3 region: CASSGSVRAQYF. For the CDR3, the DNA is TGTGCCAGCAGTGGGAGTGTGAGAGCGCAGTACTTC.

This clonotype was seen at least ten times. The rearrangement links TRBV6-1 to TRBJ1-5; D not certain. This CDR3 comprises 13 residues. In germline, CDR1 is MNHNS, CDR2 SASEGT. V lost 7 bases, J lost 0 bases, and 7 bases lay in between. The CDR3 DNA sequence: TGTGCCAGCATGAAGGATAGCAATCAGCCCCAGCATTTT. Encoded protein: CASMKDSNQPQHF.

This clonotype came up many times. The chain uses TRBV11-1 and TRBJ2-7; 7 nucleotides match TRBD2. The V segment lost 2 bases and the J segment 0 bases; nucleotides outside the gene matches: 4. This CDR3 contains 15 residues. CDR1 and CDR2 (germline): SGHAT, FQDESV (reference sequence). The CDR3: CASSLSSGASYEQYF. In nucleotides, the CDR3 is TGTGCCAGCAGCTTAAGCAGCGGGGCCTCCTACGAGCAGTACTTC. Filled out from reference TRBV11-1 and TRBJ2-7, the complete variable domain reads EAEVAQSPRYKITEKSQAVAFWCDPISGHATLYWYRQILGQGPELLVQFQDESVVDDSQLPKDRFSAERLKGVDSTLKIQPAELGDSAMYLCASSLSSGASYEQYFGPGTRLTVT.

The chain couples TRBV3-1 to TRBJ1-2; TRBD1 matches at 11 bases. This CDR3 has 15 amino acids. J gave up 2 bases and V 2 bases, and 1 base lay outside the gene matches. Germline V lookup: CDR1 LGHDT, CDR2 YNNKEL (reference sequence). This CDR3 reads CASSQRTGGNYGYTF. CDR3 nucleotide sequence: TGTGCCAGCAGCCAACGGACAGGGGGCAACTATGGCTACACCTTC.

The chain employs TRBV19 and TRBJ1-2; TRBD1 agrees at 8 bases. This CDR3 contains 11 residues. The junction had 8 bases not matched to a gene; V was cut back by 10 bases and J by 10 bases. In germline, CDR1 is LNHDA, CDR2 SQIVND (reference sequence). CDR3 amino acids: CATVQDRDYTF. The DNA of the CDR3 is TGTGCCACCGTCCAGGACAGGGACTACACCTTC.

This clonotype was detected ten times or more. The gene calls are TRBV7-9 and TRBJ2-7; 8 bases fit TRBD2. The CDR3 sequence is 13 residues long. V was clipped by 1 base and J by 6 bases; unmatched bases: 2. CDR1 is SEHNR, CDR2 FQNEAQ, per germline (reference sequence). Here the CDR3 DNA reads TGTGCCAGCAGCTTAGTTGCGGGAGGCGAGCAGTACTTC. Translation gives CASSLVAGGEQYF.

The chain is built from TRBV11-1 and TRBJ2-5, with 8 bases matching TRBD2. Germline V gene sequence: CDR1 SGHAT, CDR2 FQDESV (reference sequence). This CDR3 comprises 17 residues. V lost 5 bases to trimming and J lost 1 base; unmatched junction nucleotides: 12. The CDR3 DNA is TGTGCCAGCAGCATAGGGGGGACTAGTGGACCCCAAGAGACCCAGTACTTC. It specifies CASSIGGTSGPQETQYF.

This chain uses TRBV6-1 with TRBJ2-2, with D perhaps TRBD2 (6 bases). Looked up from germline, CDR1 is MNHNS and CDR2 is SASEGT. This CDR3 has 15 amino acids. V lost 6 bases to trimming and J lost 5 bases, with 16 bases between them. CDR3 DNA: TGTGCCAGCAGCCTGAGCGGGTTTAGGACCGGGGAGCTGTTTTTT. This codes for CASSLSGFRTGELFF.

V gene TRBV20-1 combines with J gene TRBJ2-2, with 9 nucleotides matching TRBD2. Germline CDR1 DFQATT, CDR2 SNEGSKA (reference sequence). CDR3 length equals 15 residues. V shed 5 bases and J 2 bases; nucleotides not matched to a gene: 6. The CDR3 DNA is TGCAGTGCTCAAGCGGGGGGACATAACACCGGGGAGCTGTTTTTT. Translated, it gives CSAQAGGHNTGELFF.

Many counts were recorded for this clonotype. This chain connects TRBV5-1 to TRBJ1-1; TRBD1 matches at 8 bases. The CDR3 contains 16 residues. The germline V gene encodes CDR1 SGHRS and CDR2 YFSETQ. The trim removed 2 bases at V and 0 bases at J, leaving 6 bases unmatched. The CDR3: CASSFGQGIMNTEAFF. Written as DNA, the CDR3 is TGCGCCAGCAGCTTCGGACAGGGAATCATGAACACTGAAGCTTTCTTT.

The chain has TRBV20-1 and TRBJ2-7; maybe TRBD2 (5 bases). V lost 0 bases, J lost 5 bases, and 8 bases lay in between. The CDR3 length is 12 residues. Germline V gene sequence: CDR1 DFQATT, CDR2 SNEGSKA (reference sequence). The CDR3 DNA sequence: TGCAGTGCTAGAGATCTAGCAGACGAGCAGTACTTC. It yields the protein CSARDLADEQYF.

This clonotype has a handful of counts. One base away lies a much larger clone, so this may be a sequencing read error. The chain uses TRBV30 and TRBJ1-2, with D maybe TRBD1 (5 bases). Germline loops: CDR1 GTSNPN, CDR2 SVGIG (reference sequence). Trimming pared 7 bases from V and 7 bases from J, leaving 19 bases between. This CDR3 has 13 residues. CDR3 bases: TGTGCCTCGGGGGGAAGCGGCGTAGGTGGCTACACCTTC. Translation: CASGGSGVGGYTF.

This clonotype was recorded many times. The chain joins TRBV28 to TRBJ2-3, with TRBD2 identical over 7 bases. V was clipped by 3 bases and J by 4 bases; unmatched bases: 4. CDR1 and CDR2 from the germline V gene are MDHEN and SYDVKM. The CDR3 has 14 residues. The CDR3 spells CASSFGGDPDTQYF. CDR3 sequence (DNA): TGTGCCAGCAGTTTTGGGGGGGACCCAGATACGCAGTATTTT.

J is TRBJ2-1 and V is TRBV28; 10 bases align to TRBD1. The ends lost 2 bases at V and 5 bases at J; junction bases unmatched: 12. CDR3 length equals 18 residues. Germline CDR1 is MDHEN and CDR2 is SYDVKM. The CDR3 bases are TGTGCCAGCAGTTTACGCCGGGGGACAGGGGAGATACACAATGAGCAGTTCTTC. Amino acid sequence: CASSLRRGTGEIHNEQFF.

V and J are TRBV6-1 and TRBJ2-7, with TRBD1 matching over 7 bases. Per the germline V gene, CDR1 is MNHNS and CDR2 is SASEGT. This CDR3 has 15 amino acids. Losses at the gene ends were 5 bases for V and 0 bases for J; bases not matched to a gene: 7. CDR3 sequence: CASSTTGASSYEQYF. In nucleotides, the CDR3 is TGTGCCAGCAGTACAACAGGGGCCAGCTCCTACGAGCAGTACTTC.

This chain links TRBV5-1 with TRBJ1-4; possibly TRBD1 for D (6 bases). From germline, CDR1 is SGHRS and CDR2 YFSETQ. The CDR3 spans 14 residues. Deletions cut 4 bases from V and 2 bases from J, with 9 bases between. CDR3 nucleotides: TGCGCCAGCAGCCAGGGACATACTAATGAAAAACTGTTTTTT. It is translated as CASSQGHTNEKLFF.

This clonotype was observed a few times. V usage is TRBV9 and J usage is TRBJ2-3; 7 positions agree with TRBD1. V gave up 4 bases and J gave up 6 bases; unmatched junction bases: 8. Germline V lookup: CDR1 SGDLS, CDR2 YYNGEE. The CDR3 extends over 14 amino acids. This CDR3 reads CASSHSTGSDTQYF. CDR3 DNA: TGTGCCAGCAGCCACTCGACAGGGTCCGATACGCAGTATTTT.

This clonotype has a count of ten or more. The V gene is TRBV3-1, the J gene TRBJ2-7; 11 positions agree with TRBD1. This CDR3 has 15 amino acids. Looked up from germline, CDR1 is LGHDT and CDR2 is YNNKEL (reference sequence). The J segment lost 3 bases and the V segment lost 4 bases, leaving 5 bases of the junction unmatched. The CDR3 DNA reads as TGTGCCAGCAGCCTTCCGGGACAGGGGGTCTACGAGCAGTACTTC. Amino acids: CASSLPGQGVYEQYF.

This clonotype was counted ten times or more. The V call is TRBV9, the J call TRBJ2-1, with 7 bases matching TRBD2. The V gene end was trimmed by 0 bases and the J gene end by 8 bases; junction bases not matched to a gene: 8. The CDR3 sequence is 15 residues long. Per the germline V gene, CDR1 is SGDLS and CDR2 is YYNGEE. The CDR3 DNA reads as TGTGCCAGCAGCGTAGCGTCGACTAGCAGCTATGAGCAGTTCTTC. Protein: CASSVASTSSYEQFF.

The chain links TRBV19 to TRBJ2-1, with TRBD1 as a possible D gene (6 bases). The CDR3 extends over 12 amino acids. The ends were cut back, 5 bases at V and 8 bases at J, with 10 bases in the middle. Germline V CDR1 and CDR2: LNHDA, SQIVND (reference sequence). Here the CDR3 reads CASSARGYEQFF. In DNA form, the CDR3 reads TGTGCCAGTAGTGCTAGGGGGTATGAGCAGTTCTTC.

This clonotype has ten or more counts. The chain links TRBV6-1 to TRBJ2-3; the D gene is possibly TRBD2 (6 bases). CDR1 is MNHNS and CDR2 is SASEGT in the germline V gene. This CDR3 region has 14 residues. Trimming removed 6 bases at V and 3 bases at J, with 13 bases between. CDR3 sequence reads: CASSPRDFTDTQYF. The CDR3, as DNA: TGTGCCAGCAGCCCCAGGGACTTTACAGATACGCAGTATTTT.

This clonotype was seen many times. The chain joins TRBV29-1 to TRBJ2-3; 9 nucleotides line up with TRBD1. Germline-derived CDR1 and CDR2 are SQVTM and ANQGSEA. Trimming removed 6 bases from V and 4 bases from J; junction bases left unmatched: 8. This CDR3 is 14 amino acids long. Here the CDR3 reads CSVGTGTSSDTQYF. CDR3 nucleotides: TGCAGCGTGGGGACAGGGACTTCCTCAGATACGCAGTATTTT.

This clonotype was seen many times. The chain is built from TRBV3-1 and TRBJ2-3; 9 positions match TRBD2. The CDR3 covers 15 residues. In germline, CDR1 is LGHDT, CDR2 YNNKEL (reference sequence). Trimming removed 4 bases from V and 9 bases from J; junction bases left unmatched: 11. DNA of the CDR3: TGTGCCAGCAGCCGTGGCGGGAGGGCCGTTGAGACGCAGTATTTT. It encodes CASSRGGRAVETQYF.

There are many counts of this clonotype. The chain uses TRBV19 and TRBJ2-1; TRBD2 agrees at 11 bases. With V trimmed by 4 bases and J by 6 bases, 5 bases remained unmatched. This CDR3 contains 15 residues. In germline, CDR1 is LNHDA, CDR2 SQIVND (reference sequence). In DNA, the CDR3 is TGTGCCAGTAGTAATGGGACTAGCGGAAGCAATGAGCAGTTCTTC. This translates into CASSNGTSGSNEQFF.